This T cell receptor (beta chain) was profiled in a study of Tregs in tolerant kidney transplant recipients. TCRdb's copy holds only in-frame clones and misses some; the assay was immunoSEQ multiplex PCR. The sample has about 44,000 clones; less than 97% are singletons. Of note for this clone: Its target is not known.

Germline values: CDR1 GTSNPN, CDR2 SVGIG (reference sequence). This CDR3 has 16 residues. V gave up 2 bases and J gave up 3 bases, with 17 bases separating them. Points from the study as a whole: Activated donor B cell expansion appeared to reveal the most relevant donor-specific TCRbeta repertoire.

Sample: Tregs from blood cultured with allogeneic cells. The chain employs TRBV30 and TRBJ1-5; tentative D call: TRBD1 (5 bases). The TCR sequence derives from a human donor in good health. The DNA of the CDR3 is TGTGCCTGGAGTACGGGGCAGGTAGGCCCCAATCAGCCCCAGCATTTT. Protein product: CAWSTGQVGPNQPQHF.